Listed below are T cell receptor beta chains from one sample, sequenced in a study of identical twins. TCRdb reprocessed the 5' RACE reads via MiXCR and lists one record per CDR3 protein. The sample shows 1.5 million or so distinct CDR3 sequences, around 29% of them seen only once. The specimen was cord blood. All receptors come from a newborn girl in good health. Both conserved end residues are part of each CDR3. A D gene is named only where the DNA matches it firmly. Clone size is stated in some rows and not others, as once, few, many or a class when expanded.

abundance	d_gene	v_gene	j_gene	CDR3nt	CDR3aa
few	TRBD1	TRBV6-1	TRBJ1-5	TGTGCCAGCAGTGAAGCCCCAGACAGGGAACGAGGTCAGCCCCAGCATTTT	CASSEAPDRERGQPQHF
-	-	TRBV11-2	TRBJ1-2	TGTGCCAGCAGCTTAGATCAGGGCCTCTATGGCTACACCTTC	CASSLDQGLYGYTF
few	TRBD1	TRBV10-2	TRBJ1-1	TGCGCCAGCATCTACAGGGGGCCTGAAGCTTTCTTT	CASIYRGPEAFF
-	-	TRBV10-2	TRBJ2-1	TGCGCCAGCAGATATGGGACGGCCTCCTACAATGAGCAGTTCTTC	CASRYGTASYNEQFF
few	TRBD1	TRBV11-1	TRBJ2-5	TGTGCCAGCAGCTTAACGGCGGGACAGGGACCCGAGACCCAGTACTTC	CASSLTAGQGPETQYF
many	-	TRBV18	TRBJ2-3	TGTGCCAGCTCACCACTAAGAAGCACAGATACGCAGTATTTT	CASSPLRSTDTQYF
few	-	TRBV20-1	TRBJ1-4	TGCAGTGCCCAACCGGGGGGCATATCTGAAAAACTGTTTTTT	CSAQPGGISEKLFF
few	-	TRBV2	TRBJ2-3	TGTGCCAGCAGTGAAAAGGGAACAGATACGCAGTATTTT	CASSEKGTDTQYF
-	-	TRBV18	TRBJ2-1	TGTGCCAGCTCACCCAGCCAGAACAATGAGCAGTTCTTC	CASSPSQNNEQFF
few	TRBD2	TRBV2	TRBJ2-5	TGTGCCAGCAGTTCGATCCGGGGGGGGCAAGAGACCCAGTACTTC	CASSSIRGGQETQYF
few	TRBD2	TRBV6-1	TRBJ2-1	TGTGCCAGCAGTACGCTATCCGGACTAGCGGTTAATGAGCAGTTCTTC	CASSTLSGLAVNEQFF
-	-	TRBV18	TRBJ2-3	TGTGCCAGCTCACCACTACGGGTTGATACAGATACGCAGTATTTT	CASSPLRVDTDTQYF
-	-	TRBV27	TRBJ1-2	TGTGCCAGCACCGCAAAAGGGGCGTATGGCTACACCTTC	CASTAKGAYGYTF
few	TRBD2	TRBV4-1	TRBJ2-5	TGCGCCAGCAGCCTCGGCCACGGGACTATACAAGAGACCCAGTACTTC	CASSLGHGTIQETQYF
-	-	TRBV7-2	TRBJ1-4	TGTGCCAGCAGCTTGTACGGGGCCTTCAATGAAAAACTGTTTTTT	CASSLYGAFNEKLFF
once	TRBD1	TRBV10-2	TRBJ1-1	TGCGCCAGCAGTCGCAAAGGCCAGGGGGCTTTATGGACTGAAGCTTTCTTT	CASSRKGQGALWTEAFF
-	-	TRBV12-3/TRBV12-4	TRBJ1-5	TGTGCCAGCGGGAGCCGCGATGCCCAGCCCCAGCATTTT	CASGSRDAQPQHF
-	-	TRBV20-1	TRBJ2-1	TGCAGTGCTAGAGAGGGCCACGAGTTACAGTTCTTC	CSAREGHELQFF
many	-	TRBV27	TRBJ2-7	TGTGCCAGCAGTTTCGGCCACGAGCAGTACTTC	CASSFGHEQYF
-	TRBD1	TRBV2	TRBJ1-5	TGTGCCAGCAGGAAAGCCGGGACAGGGGGACAGCCCCAGCATTTT	CASRKAGTGGQPQHF
-	TRBD2	TRBV5-1	TRBJ2-1	TGCGCCAGCAGCTTCAGGGTGCTAGCGGGGGCCAAAAGGTCCAATGAGCAGTTCTTC	CASSFRVLAGAKRSNEQFF
few	TRBD1	TRBV30	TRBJ2-1	TGTGCCTGGAGTTGGGTTCCCCCCGGGACAGGCTTATACAATGAGCAGTTCTTC	CAWSWVPPGTGLYNEQFF
-	-	TRBV6-1	TRBJ1-3	TGTGCCAGCAGTGAAGCTACCGGGGGAAACACCATATATTTT	CASSEATGGNTIYF
-	TRBD1	TRBV4-1	TRBJ1-4	TGCGCCAGCAGCCAAGCCTGGCAGGGGGCATCTGAAAAACTGTTTTTT	CASSQAWQGASEKLFF
-	TRBD1	TRBV7-9	TRBJ1-1	TGTGCCAGCAGCTGGCGACAGGGAAGCGACACTGAAGCTTTCTTT	CASSWRQGSDTEAFF
-	TRBD1	TRBV24-1	TRBJ1-2	TGTGCCACCAGTGACCCAAACACGCGACAGGGAGGGTATGGCTACACCTTC	CATSDPNTRQGGYGYTF
few	TRBD1	TRBV24-1	TRBJ2-1	TGTGCCACCAGTCAACGACAGGGGACAGGGGCCAATGAGCAGTTCTTC	CATSQRQGTGANEQFF
few	TRBD2	TRBV5-1	TRBJ2-1	TGCGCCAGCAGCTTAGGGAGCGGGACTAGCCAGTTCTTC	CASSLGSGTSQFF
-	-	TRBV3-1	TRBJ2-7	TGTGCCAGCAGCCAAGCAACGGACTTCTCCTACGAGCAGTACTTC	CASSQATDFSYEQYF
few	-	TRBV15	TRBJ1-5	TGTGCCACCAGCAAACGACAGTCCAATCAGCCCCAGCATTTT	CATSKRQSNQPQHF
-	TRBD2	TRBV5-1	TRBJ2-1	TGCGCCAGCAGCACACGTCCTCAGCTTAGCGGGACCAGCTCCTACAATGAGCAGTTCTTC	CASSTRPQLSGTSSYNEQFF
-	TRBD1	TRBV6-6	TRBJ1-1	TGTGCCAGCAGTGAGACAGGGGGCTTACCTGAAGCTTTCTTT	CASSETGGLPEAFF
many	-	TRBV29-1	TRBJ2-3	TGCAGCGTTGCTAGCAGCACAGATACGCAGTATTTT	CSVASSTDTQYF
few	TRBD2	TRBV16	TRBJ2-1	TGTGCCAGCGCCGCCGGGACTAGGAAGTTCTTC	CASAAGTRKFF
few	TRBD2	TRBV10-3	TRBJ2-3	TGTGCCATCAGCGGGAGGGCCACAGATACGCAGTATTTT	CAISGRATDTQYF
many	TRBD2	TRBV20-1	TRBJ2-7	TGCAGTGCTAGAGAAGGGACTATGTTTTCCTACGAGCAGTACTTC	CSAREGTMFSYEQYF
few	TRBD2	TRBV20-1	TRBJ2-4	TGCAGTGCTAGAGTCGCAGCGGGAGGGCTTGGTCTGGGGGAGCAGTACTTC	CSARVAAGGLGLGEQYF
-	-	TRBV20-1	TRBJ2-7	TGCAGCCCCCAACTCGGCACCTACGAGCAGTACTTC	CSPQLGTYEQYF